This T cell receptor (beta chain) was identified in a study of T cells in localized non-small cell lung cancer. TCRdb keeps only in-frame clones here, not all; method: immunoSEQ multiplex PCR. The data hold 900 to 1,300 clones, with 23% observed a single time. The CDR3 has 12 amino acids. The germline gives CDR1 MNHGY, CDR2 SAAAGT. V was shortened by 8 bases and J by 6 bases, with 11 bases between the two germline ends. Sequenced material: normal lung tissue next to the tumor, taken before any cancer treatment. The V call is TRBV6-8, the J call TRBJ2-1; unclear D gene. This receptor was obtained from a man between 40 and 69 years old with stage III lung adenocarcinoma. CDR3 sequence (DNA): TGTGCCAGCCGCGAGCTCCTCAATGAGCAGTTCTTC. It yields the protein CASRELLNEQFF.